The rows below give T cell receptor beta chains drawn from one sample of a study of T-cell reconstitution after alpha-beta-depleted transplantation in children. TCRdb reanalysed the PCR reads using MiXCR and keeps one entry per CDR3 protein. The data hold about 300,000 distinct CDR3 sequences, with almost 8% observed a single time. The input for sequencing was peripheral blood, taken 360 days after TCRalphabeta/CD19-depleted stem cell transplant. All receptors come from a female patient aged 2-10 years who had a stem cell transplant for Fanconi anemia, so the T cells may come from the graft donor. CDR3s include the opening cysteine and the closing phenylalanine or tryptophan. The D gene is left open where the match is weak. Not every row has a clone size; where given, it reads once, few, many or a size class.

clone_size j_call v_call d_call cdr3_nt cdr3_aa
few TRBJ1-1 TRBV27 - TGTGCCAGCAGTTTAAGGACGGCTTTCTTT CASSLRTAFF
many TRBJ1-2 TRBV15 - TGTGCCACCAGCGTCGGAGGGGGGTCGAACTATGGCTACACCTTC CATSVGGGSNYGYTF
many TRBJ2-3 TRBV6-5 TRBD2 TGTGCCAGCAGTTACTTCTCTAGCGGGGGCACAGATACGCAGTATTTT CASSYFSSGGTDTQYF
many TRBJ1-1 TRBV7-2 - TGTGCCAGCAGCATGTGGGCGCCCCAGGGCCAAGCTTTCTTT CASSMWAPQGQAFF
- TRBJ2-3 TRBV7-3 - TGTGCCAGCAGCTTAACGGGCGGGACGGTAGATACGCAGTATTTT CASSLTGGTVDTQYF
- TRBJ1-1 TRBV2 - TGTGCCAGCAGTGAAGGGACAGCGACTGAAGCTTTCTTT CASSEGTATEAFF
many TRBJ2-7 TRBV27 - TGTGCCAGCAGTTCGGTGCAGTACTTC CASSSVQYF
many TRBJ1-2 TRBV7-9 - TGTGCCAGCAGCTTACTCCCGTATGGCTACACCTTC CASSLLPYGYTF
many TRBJ2-1 TRBV5-8 TRBD2 TGTGCCAGCAGCCGCCCGAGAAGCGGGGGGTACAATGAGCAGTTCTTC CASSRPRSGGYNEQFF
many TRBJ2-4 TRBV4-2 TRBD2 TGTGCCAGCAGCCAAGACTTAACGGGTGAACGACTAGCCTTAAACATTCAGTACTTC CASSQDLTGERLALNIQYF
few TRBJ2-2 TRBV4-1 TRBD1 TGCGCCAGTCGGGACAGGCCGAACACCGGGGAGCTGTTTTTT CASRDRPNTGELFF
many TRBJ2-6 TRBV5-1 - TGCGCCAGCAGCTTCGTCGCAGCCTCTGGGGCCAACGTCCTGACTTTC CASSFVAASGANVLTF
few TRBJ1-1 TRBV30 - TGTGCCTGGGGCAGGGACTTGAACACTGAAGCTTTCTTT CAWGRDLNTEAFF
- TRBJ2-5 TRBV14 - TGTGCCAGCAGCCCAACCCGTCCAGGGTCTACCCAGTACTTC CASSPTRPGSTQYF
many TRBJ1-2 TRBV12-3/TRBV12-4 - TGTGCCAGCAGTTTGTTGACAGGTGGCTATGGCTACACCTTC CASSLLTGGYGYTF
few TRBJ2-3 TRBV23-1 - TGCGCCAGCAGTCACTCCAGGGTCCGGGGAACTAGATCAGATACGCAGTATTTT CASSHSRVRGTRSDTQYF